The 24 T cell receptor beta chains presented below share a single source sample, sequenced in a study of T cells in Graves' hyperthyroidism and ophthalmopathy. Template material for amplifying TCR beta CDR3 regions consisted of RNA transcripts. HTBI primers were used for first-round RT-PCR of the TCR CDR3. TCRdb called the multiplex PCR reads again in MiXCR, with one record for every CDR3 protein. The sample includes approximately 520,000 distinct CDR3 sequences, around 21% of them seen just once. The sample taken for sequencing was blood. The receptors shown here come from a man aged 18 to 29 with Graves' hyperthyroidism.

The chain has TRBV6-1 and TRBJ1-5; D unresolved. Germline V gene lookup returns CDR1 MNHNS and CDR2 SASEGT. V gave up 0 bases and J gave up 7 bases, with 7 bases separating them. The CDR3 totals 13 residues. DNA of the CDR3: TGTGCCAGCAGTGAAGCGAACCGGCAGCCCCAGCATTTT. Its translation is CASSEANRQPQHF.

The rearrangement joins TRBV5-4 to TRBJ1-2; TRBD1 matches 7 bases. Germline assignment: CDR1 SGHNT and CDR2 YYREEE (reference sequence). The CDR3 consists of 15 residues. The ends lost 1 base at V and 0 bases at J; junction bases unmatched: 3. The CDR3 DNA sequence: TGTGCCAGCAGCTTGAGCACAGGGGCTAACTATGGCTACACCTTC. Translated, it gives CASSLSTGANYGYTF.

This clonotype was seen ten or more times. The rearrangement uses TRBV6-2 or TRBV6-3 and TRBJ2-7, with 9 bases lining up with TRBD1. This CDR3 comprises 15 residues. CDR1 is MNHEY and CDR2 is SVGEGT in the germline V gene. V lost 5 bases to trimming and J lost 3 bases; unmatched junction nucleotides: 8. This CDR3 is CASSPGQGLIYEQYF. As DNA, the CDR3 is TGTGCCAGCAGTCCGGGACAGGGACTAATCTACGAGCAGTACTTC.

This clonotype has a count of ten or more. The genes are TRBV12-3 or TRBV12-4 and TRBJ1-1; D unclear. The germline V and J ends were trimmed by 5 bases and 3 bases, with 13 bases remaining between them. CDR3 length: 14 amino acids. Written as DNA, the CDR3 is TGTGCCAGCAGTGTCACGAGGTTGGACACTGAAGCTTTCTTT. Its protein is CASSVTRLDTEAFF.

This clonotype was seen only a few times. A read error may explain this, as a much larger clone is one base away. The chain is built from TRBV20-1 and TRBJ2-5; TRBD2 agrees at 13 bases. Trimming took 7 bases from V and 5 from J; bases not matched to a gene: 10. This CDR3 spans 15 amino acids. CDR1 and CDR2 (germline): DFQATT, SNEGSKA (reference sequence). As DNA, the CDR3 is TGCAGTGTCACGGAGACTAGCGGGGGGTTTGAGACCCAGTACTTC. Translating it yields CSVTETSGGFETQYF.

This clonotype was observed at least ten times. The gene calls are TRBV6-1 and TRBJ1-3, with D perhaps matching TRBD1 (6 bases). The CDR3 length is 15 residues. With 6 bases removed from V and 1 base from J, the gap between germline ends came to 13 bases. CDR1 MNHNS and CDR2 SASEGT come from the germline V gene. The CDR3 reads CASRRTGTSGNTIYF. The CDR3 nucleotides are TGTGCCAGCAGGCGTACGGGGACATCTGGAAACACCATATATTTT.

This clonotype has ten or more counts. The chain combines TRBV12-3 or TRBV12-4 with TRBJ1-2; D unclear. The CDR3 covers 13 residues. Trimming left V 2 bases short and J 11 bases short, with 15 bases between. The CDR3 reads CASSLTADGRYTF. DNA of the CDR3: TGTGCCAGCAGTTTAACGGCGGACGGAAGATACACCTTC.

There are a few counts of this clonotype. Here the CDR3 DNA reads TGTGCCAGCAGACCCCCGGGACCGGATGGCTACACCTTC. Protein: CASRPPGPDGYTF. This sequence joins TRBV12-3 or TRBV12-4 and TRBJ1-2; D may be TRBD1 (5 bases). V lost 6 bases and J lost 6, with 14 bases in between. The CDR3 has 13 residues.

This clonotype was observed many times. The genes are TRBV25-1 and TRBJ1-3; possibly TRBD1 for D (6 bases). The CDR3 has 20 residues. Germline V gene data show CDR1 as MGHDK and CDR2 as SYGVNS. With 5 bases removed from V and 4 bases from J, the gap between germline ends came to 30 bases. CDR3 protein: CASSRGWGLMIPQDGNTIYF. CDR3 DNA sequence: TGTGCCAGCAGTAGGGGGTGGGGTCTAATGATCCCACAGGACGGAAACACCATATATTTT.

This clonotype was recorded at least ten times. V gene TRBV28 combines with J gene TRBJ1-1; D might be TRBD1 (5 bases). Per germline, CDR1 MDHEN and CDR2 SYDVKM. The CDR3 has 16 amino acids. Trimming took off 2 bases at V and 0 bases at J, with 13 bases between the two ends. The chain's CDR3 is CASSLSRDLMNTEAFF. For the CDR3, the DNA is TGTGCCAGCAGTTTAAGCAGGGATCTCATGAACACTGAAGCTTTCTTT.

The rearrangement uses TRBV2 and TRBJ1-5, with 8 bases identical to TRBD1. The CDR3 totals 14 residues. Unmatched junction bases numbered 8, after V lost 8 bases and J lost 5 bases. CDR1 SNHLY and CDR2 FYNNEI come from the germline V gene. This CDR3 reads CASGGDRFDQPQHF. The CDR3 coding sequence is TGTGCCAGCGGAGGGGACAGGTTTGATCAGCCCCAGCATTTT.

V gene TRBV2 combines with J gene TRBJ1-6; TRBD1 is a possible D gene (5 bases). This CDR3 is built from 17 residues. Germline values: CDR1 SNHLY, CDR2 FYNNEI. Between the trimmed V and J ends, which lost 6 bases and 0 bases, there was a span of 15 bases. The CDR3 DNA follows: TGTGCCAGCAGCTATCGGGACGGGAGCTCCTATAATTCACCCCTCCACTTT. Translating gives CASSYRDGSSYNSPLHF. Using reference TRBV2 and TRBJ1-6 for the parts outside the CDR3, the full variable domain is EPEVTQTPSHQVTQMGQEVILRCVPISNHLYFYWYRQILGQKVEFLVSFYNNEISEKSEIFDDQFSVERPDGSNFTLKIRSTKLEDSAMYFCASSYRDGSSYNSPLHFGNGTRLTVT.

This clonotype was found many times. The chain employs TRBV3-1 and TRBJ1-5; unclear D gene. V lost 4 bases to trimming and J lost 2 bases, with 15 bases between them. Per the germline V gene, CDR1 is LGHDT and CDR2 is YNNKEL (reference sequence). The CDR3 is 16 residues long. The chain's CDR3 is CASSPTGVLGNQPQHF. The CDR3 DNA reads TGTGCCAGCAGCCCCACCGGGGTCCTTGGCAATCAGCCCCAGCATTTT.

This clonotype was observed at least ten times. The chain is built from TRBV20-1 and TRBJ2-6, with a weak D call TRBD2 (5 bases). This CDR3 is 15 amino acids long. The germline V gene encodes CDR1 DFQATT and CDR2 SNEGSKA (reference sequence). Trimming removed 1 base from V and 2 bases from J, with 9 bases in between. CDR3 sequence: CSARGPGAGANVLTF. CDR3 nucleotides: TGCAGTGCTAGAGGTCCCGGGGCTGGGGCCAACGTCCTGACTTTC.

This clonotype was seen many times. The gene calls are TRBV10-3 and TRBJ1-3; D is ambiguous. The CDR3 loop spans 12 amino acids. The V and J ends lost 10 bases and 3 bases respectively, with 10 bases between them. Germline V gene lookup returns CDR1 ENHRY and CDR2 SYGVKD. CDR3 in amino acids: CATHTDGNTIYF. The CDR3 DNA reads TGTGCCACTCATACGGATGGAAACACCATATATTTT.

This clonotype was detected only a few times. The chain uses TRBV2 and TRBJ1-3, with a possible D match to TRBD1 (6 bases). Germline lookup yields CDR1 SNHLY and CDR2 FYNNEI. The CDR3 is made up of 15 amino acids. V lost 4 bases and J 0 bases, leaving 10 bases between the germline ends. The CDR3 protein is CASSVDRPSGNTIYF. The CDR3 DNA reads TGTGCCAGCAGTGTAGACAGGCCCTCTGGAAACACCATATATTTT.

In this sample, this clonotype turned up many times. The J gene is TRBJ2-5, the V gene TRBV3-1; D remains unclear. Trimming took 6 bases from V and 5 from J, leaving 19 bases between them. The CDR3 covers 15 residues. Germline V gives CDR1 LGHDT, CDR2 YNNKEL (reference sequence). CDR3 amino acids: CASSHRVSGQETQYF. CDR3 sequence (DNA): TGTGCCAGCAGTCATCGGGTTTCGGGTCAGGAGACCCAGTACTTC.

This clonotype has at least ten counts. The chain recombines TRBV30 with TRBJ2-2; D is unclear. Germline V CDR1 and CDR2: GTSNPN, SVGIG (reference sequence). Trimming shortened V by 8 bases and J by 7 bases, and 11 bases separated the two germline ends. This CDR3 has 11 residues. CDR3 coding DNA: TGTGCCGGCTGGGCTGTCGGGGAGCTGTTTTTT. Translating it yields CAGWAVGELFF.

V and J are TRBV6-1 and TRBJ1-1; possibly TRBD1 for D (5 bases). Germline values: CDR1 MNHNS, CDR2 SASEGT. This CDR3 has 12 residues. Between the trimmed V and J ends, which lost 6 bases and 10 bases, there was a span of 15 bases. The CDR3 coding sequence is TGTGCCAGCAGCCCACCAGGGTATCGAGCTTTCTTT. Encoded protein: CASSPPGYRAFF.

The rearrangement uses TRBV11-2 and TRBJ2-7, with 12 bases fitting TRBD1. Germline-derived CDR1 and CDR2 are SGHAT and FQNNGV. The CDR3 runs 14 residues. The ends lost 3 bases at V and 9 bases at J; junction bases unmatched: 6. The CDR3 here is CASSFPGQGAVQYF. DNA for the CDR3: TGTGCCAGCAGCTTCCCGGGACAGGGGGCAGTGCAGTACTTC.

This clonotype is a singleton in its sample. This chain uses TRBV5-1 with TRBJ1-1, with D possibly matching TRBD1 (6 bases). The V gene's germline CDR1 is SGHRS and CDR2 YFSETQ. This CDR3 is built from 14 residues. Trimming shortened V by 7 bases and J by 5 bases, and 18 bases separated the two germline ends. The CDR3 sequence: CASYTPGADTEAFF. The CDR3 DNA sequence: TGCGCCAGCTACACCCCGGGGGCGGATACTGAAGCTTTCTTT.

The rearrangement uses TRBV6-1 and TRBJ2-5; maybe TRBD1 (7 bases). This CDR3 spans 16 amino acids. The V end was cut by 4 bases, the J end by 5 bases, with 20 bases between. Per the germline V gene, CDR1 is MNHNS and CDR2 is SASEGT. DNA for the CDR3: TGTGCCAGCAGTGCCGGGACAGAAAAGGGAGGTGAGACCCAGTACTTC. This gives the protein CASSAGTEKGGETQYF.

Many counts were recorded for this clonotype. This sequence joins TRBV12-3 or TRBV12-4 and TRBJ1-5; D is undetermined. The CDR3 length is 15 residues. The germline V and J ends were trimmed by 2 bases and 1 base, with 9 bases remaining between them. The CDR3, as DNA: TGTGCCAGCAGTTTATCGGACCCCAGCAATCAGCCCCAGCATTTT. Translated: CASSLSDPSNQPQHF.

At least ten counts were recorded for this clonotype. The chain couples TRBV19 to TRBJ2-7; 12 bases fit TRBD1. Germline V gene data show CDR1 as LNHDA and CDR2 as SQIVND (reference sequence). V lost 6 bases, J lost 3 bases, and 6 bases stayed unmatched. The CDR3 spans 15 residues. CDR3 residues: CASRSGQGAGYEQYF. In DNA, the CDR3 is TGTGCCAGTAGATCGGGACAGGGGGCTGGCTACGAGCAGTACTTC.